This T cell receptor (beta chain) was documented in a study of T cell responses to AZD1222 COVID-19 vaccine. The junction had 3 bases not matched to a gene; V was cut back by 5 bases and J by 2 bases. This CDR3 has 15 residues. Germline values: CDR1 SGHVS, CDR2 FNYEAQ. Study-wide results and limits: Among the donors, most were white British and more were female, and clonal diversity was possibly underestimated.

Turning to this clone: Its antigen remains unidentified.

The data were produced by immunoSEQ multiplex PCR, yet TCRdb's version contains in-frame clones alone and is incomplete. In the table there are around 100,000 clones, about four fifths of which are singletons. The material sequenced was peripheral blood, taken on day 0 of AZD1222 vaccination. The receptor comes from an adult in good health. V is TRBV7-6 and J is TRBJ2-3, with TRBD2 matching 11 bases. CDR3: CASSPLAGATDTQYF. DNA for the CDR3: TGTGCCAGCAGCCCACTAGCGGGGGCCACAGATACGCAGTATTTT.